These T cell receptor beta chains were read from a single sample in a study of T-cell reconstitution after alpha-beta-depleted transplantation in children. TCRdb reprocessed the PCR reads via MiXCR and lists one record per CDR3 protein. The table shows 27,000 or so distinct CDR3 sequences, with 15% to 20% occurring only once. The specimen comprised PBMCs, mostly from graft donor cells, sampled 60 days after TCRalphabeta/CD19-depleted stem cell transplant. The receptors come from a male patient between 2 and 15 years old who had a stem cell transplant for acute lymphoblastic leukemia, so the T cells may come from the graft donor. The CDR3 runs from the conserved cysteine through the conserved F or W. Each record gives: V gene, clone size, D gene, J gene, CDR3 protein, CDR3 DNA. A D gene is named only where the DNA matches it firmly. Size is omitted from some rows. Given values are once, few, many or a class for expanded clones.

v_call: TRBV7-3; clone_size: -; d_call: TRBD1; j_call: TRBJ2-3; cdr3_aa: CASCLFGGGTGGGTDTQYF; cdr3_nt: TGTGCCAGCTGTTTATTCGGTGGCGGGACAGGAGGTGGCACAGATACGCAGTATTTT
v_call: TRBV7-9; clone_size: medium-sized; d_call: -; j_call: TRBJ2-5; cdr3_aa: CAGRSGQGEETQYF; cdr3_nt: TGTGCCGGACGGAGCGGGCAGGGGGAAGAGACCCAGTACTTC
v_call: TRBV2; clone_size: few; d_call: -; j_call: TRBJ2-2; cdr3_aa: CASSAGGGTGELFF; cdr3_nt: TGTGCCAGCAGTGCCGGGGGCGGCACCGGGGAGCTGTTTTTT
v_call: TRBV20-1; clone_size: many; d_call: -; j_call: TRBJ1-1; cdr3_aa: CSARGPQGRTEAFF; cdr3_nt: TGCAGTGCTAGAGGACCCCAAGGGCGTACTGAAGCTTTCTTT
v_call: TRBV10-1; clone_size: many; d_call: -; j_call: TRBJ1-1; cdr3_aa: CASSGSREAYTPDTEAFF; cdr3_nt: TGCGCCAGCAGTGGAAGCAGGGAAGCCTATACCCCTGACACTGAAGCTTTCTTT
v_call: TRBV20-1; clone_size: few; d_call: -; j_call: TRBJ2-5; cdr3_aa: CSAPGGPQETQYF; cdr3_nt: TGCAGCGCCCCAGGGGGGCCCCAAGAGACCCAGTACTTC
v_call: TRBV28; clone_size: -; d_call: -; j_call: TRBJ1-2; cdr3_aa: CASSPPTLLGYGYTF; cdr3_nt: TGTGCCAGCAGCCCGCCCACCCTTTTAGGCTATGGCTACACCTTC
v_call: TRBV12-3/TRBV12-4; clone_size: many; d_call: -; j_call: TRBJ1-2; cdr3_aa: CASTNSVNYGYTF; cdr3_nt: TGTGCCAGCACAAACAGCGTTAACTATGGCTACACCTTC
v_call: TRBV6-2/TRBV6-3; clone_size: few; d_call: TRBD2; j_call: TRBJ2-1; cdr3_aa: CASSGSGLAAYNEQFF; cdr3_nt: TGTGCCAGCAGCGGATCGGGACTAGCGGCATACAATGAGCAGTTCTTC
v_call: TRBV12-3/TRBV12-4; clone_size: many; d_call: -; j_call: TRBJ2-7; cdr3_aa: CASSFLLARGPQEQYF; cdr3_nt: TGTGCCAGCAGTTTCCTATTGGCCCGGGGTCCTCAAGAGCAGTACTTC
v_call: TRBV11-2; clone_size: few; d_call: TRBD2; j_call: TRBJ2-5; cdr3_aa: CASSPSGGYQETQYF; cdr3_nt: TGTGCCAGCAGCCCGAGCGGGGGGTACCAAGAGACCCAGTACTTC
v_call: TRBV6-1; clone_size: -; d_call: TRBD2; j_call: TRBJ2-2; cdr3_aa: CASSESPASGANTGELFF; cdr3_nt: TGTGCCAGCAGTGAATCCCCGGCTAGCGGGGCGAACACCGGGGAGCTGTTTTTT
v_call: TRBV29-1; clone_size: -; d_call: -; j_call: TRBJ2-5; cdr3_aa: CSVEDQRVESF; cdr3_nt: TGCAGCGTTGAAGATCAGAGGGTTGAGTCCTTC
v_call: TRBV5-4; clone_size: -; d_call: -; j_call: TRBJ2-5; cdr3_aa: CASSLGRIQETQYF; cdr3_nt: TGTGCCAGCAGCTTGGGGCGGATTCAAGAGACCCAGTACTTC
v_call: TRBV24-1; clone_size: many; d_call: -; j_call: TRBJ2-2; cdr3_aa: CATSGAGTVNTGELFF; cdr3_nt: TGTGCCACCAGTGGAGCGGGGACAGTCAACACCGGGGAGCTGTTTTTT
v_call: TRBV4-2; clone_size: many; d_call: TRBD2; j_call: TRBJ2-2; cdr3_aa: CASSQDYGLAETGELFF; cdr3_nt: TGTGCCAGCAGCCAAGATTACGGACTAGCGGAAACCGGGGAGCTGTTTTTT
v_call: TRBV4-3; clone_size: few; d_call: -; j_call: TRBJ1-2; cdr3_aa: CASSQESRGRGYTF; cdr3_nt: TGCGCCAGCAGCCAAGAATCTCGGGGTAGGGGCTACACCTTC
v_call: TRBV5-1; clone_size: many; d_call: -; j_call: TRBJ2-3; cdr3_aa: CASSFPQALRGLSTDTQYF; cdr3_nt: TGCGCCAGCAGCTTCCCTCAGGCCCTAAGGGGGTTAAGCACAGATACGCAGTATTTT
v_call: TRBV20-1; clone_size: many; d_call: -; j_call: TRBJ1-5; cdr3_aa: CSARTAHSNQPQHF; cdr3_nt: TGCAGTGCCAGGACAGCCCATAGCAATCAGCCCCAGCATTTT